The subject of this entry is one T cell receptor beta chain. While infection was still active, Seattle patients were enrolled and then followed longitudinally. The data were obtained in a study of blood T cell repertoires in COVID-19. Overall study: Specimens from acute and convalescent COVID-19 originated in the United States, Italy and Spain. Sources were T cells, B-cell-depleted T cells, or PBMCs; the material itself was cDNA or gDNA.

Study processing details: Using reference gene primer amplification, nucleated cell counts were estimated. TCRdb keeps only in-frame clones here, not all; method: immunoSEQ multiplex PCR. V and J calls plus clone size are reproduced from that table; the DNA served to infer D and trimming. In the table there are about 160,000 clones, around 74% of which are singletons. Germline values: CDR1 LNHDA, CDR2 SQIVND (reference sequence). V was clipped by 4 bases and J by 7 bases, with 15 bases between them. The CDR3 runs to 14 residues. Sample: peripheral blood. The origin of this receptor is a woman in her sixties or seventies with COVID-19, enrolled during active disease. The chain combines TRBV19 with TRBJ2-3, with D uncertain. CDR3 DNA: TGTGCCAGTAGTAATTATCGGCGGTCACATACGCAGTATTTT. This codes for CASSNYRRSHTQYF.